This T cell receptor (beta chain) came from a study of OX40 agonist ivuxolimab in advanced cancers. Study-level background: A mean age of roughly 60 years, range about 23 to 80, was recorded, and 70% to 85% were male. Eligibility rules accepted prior anti-PD-1, anti-PD-L1 or anti-CTLA-4 therapy, and around 40% had some. General study findings and limits: By week 6 at 0.1 to 3.0 mg/kg, blood CD4+ and CD8+ T cells had expanded clonally. Expanded clones were, on average, more numerous among CD8+ T cells than CD4+.

In the case of this clone: The antigen remains undetermined.

Generated by immunoSEQ multiplex PCR, the TCRdb table keeps only in-frame clones and is missing some. The sample lists more than 75,000 clones, 84% occurring once. V dropped 5 bases and J dropped 6 bases, with 10 bases sitting between them. Germline-derived CDR1 and CDR2 are SEHNR and FQNEAQ (reference sequence). The CDR3 loop spans 12 amino acids. This receptor was identified in an adult with an advanced solid tumor such as melanoma, head and neck, liver or kidney cancer. Specimen: CD4+ or CD8+ T cells sorted from blood, collected in a trial of the OX40 agonist ivuxolimab. This sequence joins TRBV7-9 and TRBJ1-1, with D unclear. CDR3 DNA: TGTGCCAGCAGCCCTCAGAGCGCTGAAGCTTTCTTT. Its translation is CASSPQSAEAFF. The variable domain in full, with the rest retrieved from reference TRBV7-9 and TRBJ1-1, is DTGVSQNPRHKITKRGQNVTFRCDPISEHNRLYWYRQTLGQGPEFLTYFQNEAQLEKSRLLSDRFSAERPKGSFSTLEIQRTEQGDSAMYLCASSPQSAEAFFGQGTRLTVV.